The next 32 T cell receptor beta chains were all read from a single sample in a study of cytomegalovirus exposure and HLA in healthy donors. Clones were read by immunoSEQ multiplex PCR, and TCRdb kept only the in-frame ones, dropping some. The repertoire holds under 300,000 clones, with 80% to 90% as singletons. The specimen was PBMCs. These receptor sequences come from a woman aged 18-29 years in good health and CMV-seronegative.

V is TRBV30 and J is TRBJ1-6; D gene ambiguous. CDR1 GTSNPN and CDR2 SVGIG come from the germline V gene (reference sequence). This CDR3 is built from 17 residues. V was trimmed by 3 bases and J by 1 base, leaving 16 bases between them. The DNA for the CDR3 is TGTGCCTGGAGCTCCTGGAGGACGAGTTCCTATAATTCACCCCTCCACTTT. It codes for CAWSSWRTSSYNSPLHF.

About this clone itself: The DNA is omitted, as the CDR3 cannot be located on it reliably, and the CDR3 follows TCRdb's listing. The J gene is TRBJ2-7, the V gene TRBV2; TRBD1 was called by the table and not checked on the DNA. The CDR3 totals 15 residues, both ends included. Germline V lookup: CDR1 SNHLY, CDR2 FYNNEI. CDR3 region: CASFLWGQGGREQYF.

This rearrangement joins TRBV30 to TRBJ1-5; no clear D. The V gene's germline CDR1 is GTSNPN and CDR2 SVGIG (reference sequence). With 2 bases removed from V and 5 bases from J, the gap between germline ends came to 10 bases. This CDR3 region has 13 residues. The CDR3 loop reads CAWSPRGYQPQHF. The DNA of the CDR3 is TGTGCCTGGAGTCCTCGGGGATATCAGCCCCAGCATTTT. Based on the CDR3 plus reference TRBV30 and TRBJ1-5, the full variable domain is SQTIHQWPATLVQPVGSPLSLECTVEGTSNPNLYWYRQAAGRGLQLLFYSVGIGQISSEVPQNLSASRPQDRQFILSSKKLLLSDSGFYLCAWSPRGYQPQHFGDGTRLSIL.

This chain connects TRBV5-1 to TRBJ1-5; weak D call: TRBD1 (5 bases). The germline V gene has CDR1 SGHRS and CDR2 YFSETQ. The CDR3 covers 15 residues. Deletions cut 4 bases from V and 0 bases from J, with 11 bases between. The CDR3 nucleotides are TGCGCCAGCAGCCCCTCAGGGCGTAGCAATCAGCCCCAGCATTTT. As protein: CASSPSGRSNQPQHF.

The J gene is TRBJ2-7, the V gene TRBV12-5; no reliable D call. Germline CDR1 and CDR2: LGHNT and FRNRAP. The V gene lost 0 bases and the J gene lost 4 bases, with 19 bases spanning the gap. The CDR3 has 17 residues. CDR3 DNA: TGTGCTAGTGGTTTGGTTTTGGGCCAGCTACCTTTATACGAGCAGTACTTC. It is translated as CASGLVLGQLPLYEQYF.

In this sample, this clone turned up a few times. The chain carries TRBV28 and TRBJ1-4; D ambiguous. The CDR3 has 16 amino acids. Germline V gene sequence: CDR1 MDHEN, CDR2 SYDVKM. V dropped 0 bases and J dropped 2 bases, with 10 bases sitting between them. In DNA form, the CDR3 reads TGTGCCAGCAGTTTATGGCGGAGTCTGACTAATGAAAAACTGTTTTTT. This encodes CASSLWRSLTNEKLFF.

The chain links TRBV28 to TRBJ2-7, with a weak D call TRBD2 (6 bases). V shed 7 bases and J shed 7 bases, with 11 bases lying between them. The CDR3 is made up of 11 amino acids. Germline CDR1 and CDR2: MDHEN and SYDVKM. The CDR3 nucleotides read TGTGCCAGCATGAACCGGGGGGAGCAGTACTTC. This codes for CASMNRGEQYF. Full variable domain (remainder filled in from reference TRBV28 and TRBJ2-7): DVKVTQSSRYLVKRTGEKVFLECVQDMDHENMFWYRQDPGLGLRLIYFSYDVKMKEKGDIPEGYSVSREKKERFSLILESASTNQTSMYLCASMNRGEQYFGPGTRLTVT.

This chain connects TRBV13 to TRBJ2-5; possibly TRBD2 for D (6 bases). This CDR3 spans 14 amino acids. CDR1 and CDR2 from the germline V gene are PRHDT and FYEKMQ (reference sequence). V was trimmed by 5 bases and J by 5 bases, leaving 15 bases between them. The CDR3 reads CASSRSSVLETQYF. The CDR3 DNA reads TGTGCCAGCAGCCGCTCTAGCGTTTTGGAGACCCAGTACTTC.

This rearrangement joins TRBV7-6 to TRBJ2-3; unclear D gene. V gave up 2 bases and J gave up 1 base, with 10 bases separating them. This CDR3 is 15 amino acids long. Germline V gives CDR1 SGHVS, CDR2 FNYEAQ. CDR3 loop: CASSLPAGGTDTQYF. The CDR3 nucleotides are TGTGCCAGCAGCTTACCGGCAGGCGGCACAGATACGCAGTATTTT.

The CDR3 DNA reads TGTGCCAGCAGTCCCGGCCAGGCCATGAACACTGAAGCTTTCTTT. Encoded protein: CASSPGQAMNTEAFF. The chain recombines TRBV6-5 with TRBJ1-1; no clear D gene. CDR1 is MNHEY, CDR2 SVGAGI, per germline. The CDR3 has 15 amino acids. V lost 5 bases to trimming and J lost 0 bases, with 13 bases between them.

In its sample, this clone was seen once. The CDR3 here is CASSQDKLGQGRNYGYTF. The DNA of the CDR3 is TGCGCCAGCAGCCAAGATAAGTTGGGGCAGGGGAGAAACTATGGCTACACCTTC. V usage is TRBV4-3 and J usage is TRBJ1-2; a weak D match, TRBD1 (6 bases). Germline-derived CDR1 and CDR2 are LGHNA and YSLEER. Trimming cost V 0 bases and J 2 bases, with 19 bases left between them. CDR3 length equals 18 residues.

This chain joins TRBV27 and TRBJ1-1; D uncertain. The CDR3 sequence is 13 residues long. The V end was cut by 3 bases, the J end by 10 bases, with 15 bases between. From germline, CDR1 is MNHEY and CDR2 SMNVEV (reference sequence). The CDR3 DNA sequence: TGTGCCAGCAGTTTTGGGAGGGCGCGGGGAGCTTTCTTT. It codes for CASSFGRARGAFF.

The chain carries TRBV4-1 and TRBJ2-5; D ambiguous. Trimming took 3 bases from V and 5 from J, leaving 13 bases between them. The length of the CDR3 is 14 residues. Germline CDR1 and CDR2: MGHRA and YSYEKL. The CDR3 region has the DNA TGCGCCAGCAGCCACGACCTCACCGGGGAGACCCAGTACTTC. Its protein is CASSHDLTGETQYF.

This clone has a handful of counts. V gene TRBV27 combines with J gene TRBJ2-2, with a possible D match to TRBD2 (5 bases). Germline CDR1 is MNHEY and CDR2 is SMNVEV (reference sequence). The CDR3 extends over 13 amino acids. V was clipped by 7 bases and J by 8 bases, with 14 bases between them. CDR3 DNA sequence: TGTGCCAGCACCTTACGGGGAAGGGGGGAGCTGTTTTTT. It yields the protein CASTLRGRGELFF.

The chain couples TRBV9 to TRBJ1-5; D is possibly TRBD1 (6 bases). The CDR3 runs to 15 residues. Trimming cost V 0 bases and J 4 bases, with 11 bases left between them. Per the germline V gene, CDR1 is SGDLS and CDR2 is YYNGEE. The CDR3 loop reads CASSVDNRVNQPQHF. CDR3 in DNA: TGTGCCAGCAGCGTAGACAACAGGGTTAATCAGCCCCAGCATTTT.

CDR3 region: CASSVAGGFAEAFF. In DNA, the CDR3 is TGTGCCAGCAGCGTAGCGGGTGGGTTTGCTGAAGCTTTCTTT. The V call is TRBV9, the J call TRBJ1-1, with D unresolved. The CDR3 totals 14 residues. Looked up from germline, CDR1 is SGDLS and CDR2 is YYNGEE. Trimming stripped 0 bases from V and 6 bases from J, with 12 bases between.

The CDR3 loop is CASSVQATDTQYF. CDR3 in DNA: TGTGCCAGCAGTGTCCAGGCCACAGATACGCAGTATTTT. The chain joins TRBV6-1 to TRBJ2-3; D is undetermined. Trimming stripped 4 bases from V and 2 bases from J, with 7 bases between. From germline, CDR1 is MNHNS and CDR2 SASEGT. CDR3 length: 13 amino acids.

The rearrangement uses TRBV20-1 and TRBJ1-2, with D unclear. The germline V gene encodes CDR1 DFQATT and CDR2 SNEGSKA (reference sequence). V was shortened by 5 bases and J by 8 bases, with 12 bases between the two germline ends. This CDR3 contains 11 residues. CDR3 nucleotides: TGCAGTGCTTCTAGTGGTAGAGGCTACACCTTC. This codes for CSASSGRGYTF.

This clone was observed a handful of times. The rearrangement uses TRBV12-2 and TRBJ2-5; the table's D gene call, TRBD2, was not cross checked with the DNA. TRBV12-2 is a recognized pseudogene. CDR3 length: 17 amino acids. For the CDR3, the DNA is TGTGCAAGTCGCACTACCCTTAGCGGGAGGGCCCCAGAGACCCAGTACTTC. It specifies CASRTTLSGRAPETQYF.

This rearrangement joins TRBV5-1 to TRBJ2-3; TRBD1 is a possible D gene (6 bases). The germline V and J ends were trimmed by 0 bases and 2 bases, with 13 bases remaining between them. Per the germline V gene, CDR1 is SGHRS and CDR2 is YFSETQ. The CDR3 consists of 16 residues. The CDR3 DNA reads TGCGCCAGCAGCTTGGATGGGACACTACTCACAGATACGCAGTATTTT. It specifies CASSLDGTLLTDTQYF.

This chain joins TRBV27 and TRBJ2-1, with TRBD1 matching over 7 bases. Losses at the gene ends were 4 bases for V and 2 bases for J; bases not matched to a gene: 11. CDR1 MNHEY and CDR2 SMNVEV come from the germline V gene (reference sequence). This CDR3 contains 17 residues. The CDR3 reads CASSYQGGPSAYNEQFF. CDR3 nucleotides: TGTGCCAGCAGTTATCAAGGGGGCCCCTCCGCCTACAATGAGCAGTTCTTC.

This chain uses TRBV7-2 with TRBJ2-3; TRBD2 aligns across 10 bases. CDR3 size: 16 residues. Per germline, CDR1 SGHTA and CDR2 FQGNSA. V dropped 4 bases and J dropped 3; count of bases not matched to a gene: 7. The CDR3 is CASSSLQRGGTDTQYF. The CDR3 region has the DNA TGTGCCAGCAGCTCACTCCAGCGGGGGGGAACAGATACGCAGTATTTT.

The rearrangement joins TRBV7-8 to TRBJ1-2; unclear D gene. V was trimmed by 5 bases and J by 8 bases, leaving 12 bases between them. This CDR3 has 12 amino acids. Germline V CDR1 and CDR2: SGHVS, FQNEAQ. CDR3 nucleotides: TGTGCCAGCAGCGGCCGAGGCGGGGGCTACACCTTC. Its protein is CASSGRGGGYTF.

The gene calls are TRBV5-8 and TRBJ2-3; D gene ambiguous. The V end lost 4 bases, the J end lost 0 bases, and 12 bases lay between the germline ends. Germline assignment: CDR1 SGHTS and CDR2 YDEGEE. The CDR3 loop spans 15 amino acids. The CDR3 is CASSRRLPSTDTQYF. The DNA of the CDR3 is TGTGCCAGCAGCCGCCGGTTGCCTAGCACAGATACGCAGTATTTT.

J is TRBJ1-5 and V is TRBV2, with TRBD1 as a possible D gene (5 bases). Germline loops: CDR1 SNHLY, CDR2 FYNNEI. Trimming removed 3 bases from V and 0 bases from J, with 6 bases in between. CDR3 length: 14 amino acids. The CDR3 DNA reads TGTGCCAGCAGTGATAGGGGTAGCAATCAGCCCCAGCATTTT. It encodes CASSDRGSNQPQHF. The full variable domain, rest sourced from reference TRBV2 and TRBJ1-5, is EPEVTQTPSHQVTQMGQEVILRCVPISNHLYFYWYRQILGQKVEFLVSFYNNEISEKSEIFDDQFSVERPDGSNFTLKIRSTKLEDSAMYFCASSDRGSNQPQHFGDGTRLSIL.

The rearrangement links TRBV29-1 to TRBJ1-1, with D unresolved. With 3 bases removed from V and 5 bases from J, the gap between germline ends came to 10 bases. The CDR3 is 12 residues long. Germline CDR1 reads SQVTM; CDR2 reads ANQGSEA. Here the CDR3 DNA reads TGCAGCGTTGATCACCGTCGGACTGAAGCTTTCTTT. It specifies CSVDHRRTEAFF.

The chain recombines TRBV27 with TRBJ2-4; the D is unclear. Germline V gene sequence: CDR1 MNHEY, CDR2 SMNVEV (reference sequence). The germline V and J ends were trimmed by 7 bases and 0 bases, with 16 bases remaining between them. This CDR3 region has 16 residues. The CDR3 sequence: CASTPWRLLAKNIQYF. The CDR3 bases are TGTGCCAGCACCCCCTGGCGGCTTCTAGCCAAAAACATTCAGTACTTC.

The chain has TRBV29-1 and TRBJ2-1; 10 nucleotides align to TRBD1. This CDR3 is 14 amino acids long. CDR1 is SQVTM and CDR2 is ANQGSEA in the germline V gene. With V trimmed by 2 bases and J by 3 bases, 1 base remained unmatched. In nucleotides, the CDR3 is TGCAGCGTTGAAAGGGACAGGGGCTACAATGAGCAGTTCTTC. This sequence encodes CSVERDRGYNEQFF.

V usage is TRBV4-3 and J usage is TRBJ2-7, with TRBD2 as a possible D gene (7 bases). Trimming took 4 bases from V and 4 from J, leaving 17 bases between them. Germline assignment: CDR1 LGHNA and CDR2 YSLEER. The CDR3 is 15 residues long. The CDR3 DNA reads TGCGCCAGCAGCCCAAGTTTCGGGGGGCAATACGAGCAGTACTTC. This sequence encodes CASSPSFGGQYEQYF.

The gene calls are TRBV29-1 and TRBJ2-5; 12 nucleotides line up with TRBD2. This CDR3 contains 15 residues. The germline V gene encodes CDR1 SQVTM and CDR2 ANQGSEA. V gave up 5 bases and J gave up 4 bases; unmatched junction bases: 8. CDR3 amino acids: CSVWLAGGPGETQYF. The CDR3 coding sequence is TGCAGCGTTTGGCTAGCGGGAGGGCCTGGAGAGACCCAGTACTTC.

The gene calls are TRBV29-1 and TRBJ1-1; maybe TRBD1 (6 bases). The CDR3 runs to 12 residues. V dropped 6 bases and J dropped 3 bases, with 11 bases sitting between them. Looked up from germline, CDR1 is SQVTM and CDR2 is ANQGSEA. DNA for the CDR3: TGCAGCGTGGGACATCTGTACACTGAAGCTTTCTTT. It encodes CSVGHLYTEAFF.

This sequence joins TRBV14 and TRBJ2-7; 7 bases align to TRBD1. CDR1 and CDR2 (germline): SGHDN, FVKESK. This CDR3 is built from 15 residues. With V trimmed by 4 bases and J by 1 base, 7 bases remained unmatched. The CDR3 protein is CASSPTTGPSYEQYF. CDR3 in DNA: TGTGCCAGCAGCCCCACGACAGGGCCTTCCTACGAGCAGTACTTC. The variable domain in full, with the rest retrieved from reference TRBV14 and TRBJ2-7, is EAGVTQFPSHSVIEKGQTVTLRCDPISGHDNLYWYRRVMGKEIKFLLHFVKESKQDESGMPNNRFLAERTGGTYSTLKVQPAELEDSGVYFCASSPTTGPSYEQYFGPGTRLTVT.